A selection of T cell receptor beta chains follows, all from one sample in a study of CD8+ T cells in alopecia areata. The table came from immunoSEQ multiplex PCR; TCRdb's copy has only in-frame clones and leaves some out. The sample has a few hundred thousand clones, roughly two fifths seen once. The sample was CD4+ T cells sorted from blood, taken between weeks 30 and 35, from a patient treated with tofacitinib. The receptors come from a human donor with alopecia areata. Both conserved end residues are part of each CDR3. The order of the fields is CDR3 DNA, CDR3 protein, D gene, CDR3 length, J gene, clone size, V gene. D genes are given only for firm matches. A row's size may be missing; if present it is once, few, many or a size class.

CDR3nt: TGTGCCAGCACCCGGGACAGACCTTACTACGAGCAGTACTTC
CDR3aa: CASTRDRPYYEQYF
d_gene: TRBD1
len: 14
j_gene: TRBJ2-7
abundance: .
v_gene: TRBV6-6

CDR3nt: TGTGCCAGCAGCCAGGTGGTTGTTGATTCACCCCTCCACTTT
CDR3aa: CASSQVVVDSPLHF
d_gene: .
len: 14
j_gene: TRBJ1-6
abundance: few
v_gene: TRBV7-2

CDR3nt: TGTGCCACCAGCAGAGCGGGGGACATTCAGTACTTC
CDR3aa: CATSRAGDIQYF
d_gene: .
len: 12
j_gene: TRBJ2-4
abundance: .
v_gene: TRBV15

CDR3nt: TGTGCCAGCAGCCCGGACAGGGGGCATCTACGTGGCTACACCTTC
CDR3aa: CASSPDRGHLRGYTF
d_gene: TRBD1
len: 15
j_gene: TRBJ1-2
abundance: .
v_gene: TRBV14

CDR3nt: TGTGCCAGCAGTTACCAGAGCACAGGGGGCAAAGACATTCAGTACTTC
CDR3aa: CASSYQSTGGKDIQYF
d_gene: TRBD1
len: 16
j_gene: TRBJ2-4
abundance: .
v_gene: TRBV6-5

CDR3nt: TGTGCCAGCAGCTTTACAAGGCAGGCCTCCTACGAGCAGTACTTC
CDR3aa: CASSFTRQASYEQYF
d_gene: .
len: 15
j_gene: TRBJ2-7
abundance: .
v_gene: TRBV11-2

CDR3nt: TGTGCCAGCAGCGCGTTGACTAGCGGGAGTGATACGCAGTATTTT
CDR3aa: CASSALTSGSDTQYF
d_gene: TRBD2
len: 15
j_gene: TRBJ2-3
abundance: .
v_gene: TRBV7-2

CDR3nt: TGTGCCTGGAGTGTACCGGGCCACAGGTTGGGGGTCTACACCTTC
CDR3aa: CAWSVPGHRLGVYTF
d_gene: .
len: 15
j_gene: TRBJ1-2
abundance: .
v_gene: TRBV30

CDR3nt: TGTGCCAGCAGTGAGTGGGTAGGCACCGGGGAGCTGTTTTTT
CDR3aa: CASSEWVGTGELFF
d_gene: .
len: 14
j_gene: TRBJ2-2
abundance: once
v_gene: TRBV25-1

CDR3nt: TGTGCCAGCAGACAAACTAGGACGGCCGGGGAGCTGTTTTTT
CDR3aa: CASRQTRTAGELFF
d_gene: .
len: 14
j_gene: TRBJ2-2
abundance: few
v_gene: TRBV7-8

CDR3nt: TGCAGCGTTCTTGTACAGGGCGCGAACACTGAAGCTTTCTTT
CDR3aa: CSVLVQGANTEAFF
d_gene: .
len: 14
j_gene: TRBJ1-1
abundance: many
v_gene: TRBV29-1

CDR3nt: TGTGCCAGCAGTTACCTGGCGGGGACGGACACCGGGGAGCTGTTTTTT
CDR3aa: CASSYLAGTDTGELFF
d_gene: .
len: 16
j_gene: TRBJ2-2
abundance: .
v_gene: TRBV6-5

CDR3nt: TGTGCCTGGGGACAGGGGGCTGGGCAGCCCCAGCATTTT
CDR3aa: CAWGQGAGQPQHF
d_gene: TRBD1
len: 13
j_gene: TRBJ1-5
abundance: .
v_gene: TRBV30

CDR3nt: TGTGCCAGCAGTGCAGGGGTTGGCACTGAAGCTTTCTTT
CDR3aa: CASSAGVGTEAFF
d_gene: .
len: 13
j_gene: TRBJ1-1
abundance: .
v_gene: TRBV5-6

CDR3nt: TGCGCCAGCAGCTTGGTATCAGGGGGTTTAGAGACCCAGTACTTC
CDR3aa: CASSLVSGGLETQYF
d_gene: TRBD1
len: 15
j_gene: TRBJ2-5
abundance: .
v_gene: TRBV5-1

CDR3nt: TGCGCCAGCAGTCAATGTCATGGCAGCCTGAACACTGAAGCTTTCTTT
CDR3aa: CASSQCHGSLNTEAFF
d_gene: .
len: 16
j_gene: TRBJ1-1
abundance: .
v_gene: TRBV23-1

CDR3nt: TGTGCCAGCAGCCTGACTAGTTCAACGAATACGCAGTATTTT
CDR3aa: CASSLTSSTNTQYF
d_gene: .
len: 14
j_gene: TRBJ2-3
abundance: .
v_gene: TRBV5-6

CDR3nt: TGCGCCAGCAGCCTCCTAGGAGGACAGGGTGGGCCAGATACGCAGTATTTT
CDR3aa: CASSLLGGQGGPDTQYF
d_gene: TRBD1
len: 17
j_gene: TRBJ2-3
abundance: .
v_gene: TRBV5-1

CDR3nt: TGCGCCAGCAGCTTAAAGTTTTCTGCGGGGCCCTCCTACGAGCAGTACTTC
CDR3aa: CASSLKFSAGPSYEQYF
d_gene: .
len: 17
j_gene: TRBJ2-7
abundance: .
v_gene: TRBV5-1

CDR3nt: TGTGCCAGCAGCTTTAAGTCAACCGACAATTCACCCCTCCACTTT
CDR3aa: CASSFKSTDNSPLHF
d_gene: .
len: 15
j_gene: TRBJ1-6
abundance: .
v_gene: TRBV7-9

CDR3nt: TGTGCCTGGAGCCCCGGGCTAGCGGGTCGTCTTATCTTC
CDR3aa: CAWSPGLAGRLIF
d_gene: TRBD2
len: 13
j_gene: TRBJ2-1
abundance: few
v_gene: TRBV30

CDR3nt: TGCGCCAGCAGCTTGGCCTTCGGGGACACCAATTACGAGCAGTACTTC
CDR3aa: CASSLAFGDTNYEQYF
d_gene: .
len: 16
j_gene: TRBJ2-7
abundance: once
v_gene: TRBV5-1

CDR3nt: TGTGCCAGCAGCTTAGGGTATGGGCAGGGGGAGCAGTACTTC
CDR3aa: CASSLGYGQGEQYF
d_gene: .
len: 14
j_gene: TRBJ2-7
abundance: .
v_gene: TRBV7-2

CDR3nt: TGTGCCAGTAGTGGACCGGGGGGCGAGCAGTACTTC
CDR3aa: CASSGPGGEQYF
d_gene: TRBD2
len: 12
j_gene: TRBJ2-7
abundance: .
v_gene: TRBV19

CDR3nt: TGTGCCTGGAGCCTGGCTAACTATGGCTACACCTTC
CDR3aa: CAWSLANYGYTF
d_gene: .
len: 12
j_gene: TRBJ1-2
abundance: few
v_gene: TRBV30

CDR3nt: TGCAGCGTATCGACACAAGCGAACACCGGGGAGCTGTTTTTT
CDR3aa: CSVSTQANTGELFF
d_gene: .
len: 14
j_gene: TRBJ2-2
abundance: few
v_gene: TRBV29-1

CDR3nt: TGCGCCAGCAGCCAGCGGAACTTTAATGAAAAACTGTTTTTT
CDR3aa: CASSQRNFNEKLFF
d_gene: .
len: 14
j_gene: TRBJ1-4
abundance: .
v_gene: TRBV4-1

CDR3nt: TGCGCCAGCAGCCAAGCCAAAAGCGGGTCGATTAGCACAGATACGCAGTATTTT
CDR3aa: CASSQAKSGSISTDTQYF
d_gene: .
len: 18
j_gene: TRBJ2-3
abundance: .
v_gene: TRBV4-1

CDR3nt: TGTGCCAGCAAGCGGACGGACAGGGTCCCCAACGAGCAGTACTTC
CDR3aa: CASKRTDRVPNEQYF
d_gene: TRBD1
len: 15
j_gene: TRBJ2-7
abundance: few
v_gene: TRBV9

CDR3nt: TGCGCCAGCAGCTTGGATGCGCGCACAGATACGCAGTATTTT
CDR3aa: CASSLDARTDTQYF
d_gene: .
len: 14
j_gene: TRBJ2-3
abundance: .
v_gene: TRBV5-1

CDR3nt: TGTGCCAGCAGTTACTCTTTCGAGACCCAGTACTTC
CDR3aa: CASSYSFETQYF
d_gene: .
len: 12
j_gene: TRBJ2-5
abundance: few
v_gene: TRBV6-6

CDR3nt: TGTGCCAGCAGCCGTTACAATGAGCAGTTCTTC
CDR3aa: CASSRYNEQFF
d_gene: .
len: 11
j_gene: TRBJ2-1
abundance: .
v_gene: TRBV7-2

CDR3nt: TGTGCCAGTAGTTTAATAGGGGCCTACGAGCAGTACTTC
CDR3aa: CASSLIGAYEQYF
d_gene: .
len: 13
j_gene: TRBJ2-7
abundance: .
v_gene: TRBV19

CDR3nt: TGTGCCAGCAGCGTCGACAGGGCGGCTGGCTACACCTTC
CDR3aa: CASSVDRAAGYTF
d_gene: TRBD1
len: 13
j_gene: TRBJ1-2
abundance: .
v_gene: TRBV9

CDR3nt: TGCAGCGTTAACGGAGGTGGTGTAGCGGGATACGAGCAGTACTTC
CDR3aa: CSVNGGGVAGYEQYF
d_gene: TRBD2
len: 15
j_gene: TRBJ2-7
abundance: few
v_gene: TRBV29-1

CDR3nt: TGTGCCAGCAGTTCCTCGGGACCAGGGAGCACTGAAGCTTTCTTT
CDR3aa: CASSSSGPGSTEAFF
d_gene: .
len: 15
j_gene: TRBJ1-1
abundance: once
v_gene: TRBV27

CDR3nt: TGTGCCAGCAGCTCCGTTGGGGGCCGGACCTACGAGCAGTACTTC
CDR3aa: CASSSVGGRTYEQYF
d_gene: .
len: 15
j_gene: TRBJ2-7
abundance: .
v_gene: TRBV7-9

CDR3nt: TGCAGCGTTAGGGGGTCCAACAATCAGCCCCAGCATTTT
CDR3aa: CSVRGSNNQPQHF
d_gene: .
len: 13
j_gene: TRBJ1-5
abundance: few
v_gene: TRBV29-1

CDR3nt: TGTGCCAGCAGTTCTACCATACAAGGGGGCTACACCTTC
CDR3aa: CASSSTIQGGYTF
d_gene: .
len: 13
j_gene: TRBJ1-2
abundance: .
v_gene: TRBV27

CDR3nt: TGTGCCTGGAGCCGGGGACAGGCACACCTAATCTTC
CDR3aa: CAWSRGQAHLIF
d_gene: TRBD1
len: 12
j_gene: TRBJ2-7
abundance: .
v_gene: TRBV30

CDR3nt: TGCAGCGTGGGTCTAATATCGTCTGGGGCCAACGTCCTGACTTTC
CDR3aa: CSVGLISSGANVLTF
d_gene: .
len: 15
j_gene: TRBJ2-6
abundance: .
v_gene: TRBV29-1

CDR3nt: TGTGCTAGTGCGAGGTCAGGGGGCGGGGAGACCCAGTACTTC
CDR3aa: CASARSGGGETQYF
d_gene: TRBD1
len: 14
j_gene: TRBJ2-5
abundance: .
v_gene: TRBV12-5

CDR3nt: TGTGCCAGCAGGTTCTCTGGGGCCAACGTCCTGACTTTC
CDR3aa: CASRFSGANVLTF
d_gene: .
len: 13
j_gene: TRBJ2-6
abundance: few
v_gene: TRBV14

CDR3nt: TGTGCCAGCTTCAGACGGGCTAGCGGGGCCTATGAGCAGTTCTTC
CDR3aa: CASFRRASGAYEQFF
d_gene: TRBD2
len: 15
j_gene: TRBJ2-1
abundance: .
v_gene: TRBV6-1

CDR3nt: TGCGCCAGCAGTGGGCTAGCGGGGAGCAATGAGCAGTTCTTC
CDR3aa: CASSGLAGSNEQFF
d_gene: TRBD2
len: 14
j_gene: TRBJ2-1
abundance: .
v_gene: TRBV10-2

CDR3nt: TGCGCCAGCAGCCAAGACTGGGCCGTTTCTGGAGTAAGGGCTTTCTTT
CDR3aa: CASSQDWAVSGVRAFF
d_gene: .
len: 16
j_gene: TRBJ1-1
abundance: .
v_gene: TRBV4-1

CDR3nt: TGCAGCGTTGGCGACAGGGTCTCCTACGAGCAGTACTTC
CDR3aa: CSVGDRVSYEQYF
d_gene: TRBD1
len: 13
j_gene: TRBJ2-7
abundance: .
v_gene: TRBV29-1

CDR3nt: TGTGCCAGCAGCCCCCAGGGAAGTTATGGCTACACCTTC
CDR3aa: CASSPQGSYGYTF
d_gene: .
len: 13
j_gene: TRBJ1-2
abundance: few
v_gene: TRBV7-9

CDR3nt: TGTGCCAGCAGTCGGACGAGTAACACTGAAGCTTTCTTT
CDR3aa: CASSRTSNTEAFF
d_gene: .
len: 13
j_gene: TRBJ1-1
abundance: few
v_gene: TRBV2

CDR3nt: TGTGCCAGCAGTGAGAGGGGCACTGAAGCTTTCTTT
CDR3aa: CASSERGTEAFF
d_gene: .
len: 12
j_gene: TRBJ1-1
abundance: few
v_gene: TRBV25-1

CDR3nt: TGTGCCAGCAGAGGGGACAGATACACCGGGGAGCTGTTTTTT
CDR3aa: CASRGDRYTGELFF
d_gene: TRBD1
len: 14
j_gene: TRBJ2-2
abundance: .
v_gene: TRBV6-5